The TCR beta chain described here comes from a study of regulatory T cells in long-lasting Graves disease. Time point defined: newly diagnosed GD, antithyroid drugs for less than 3 months. Scientists built the TCR library using RNA that was extracted from PBMCs. Whole-study findings and limits: When disease was persistent, TRBV28, TRBJ1-2 and TRBJ2-5 were the favored segments.

Trimming removed 6 bases from V and 0 bases from J, with 9 bases in between. Germline V gene lookup returns CDR1 ENHRY and CDR2 SYGVKD. The CDR3 covers 13 residues. Arm-PCR of CDR3 regions and iRepertoire HTBI primers were used to build TCR beta libraries. The authors' processing: About 62 TRBV and approximately 13 TRBJ segments were identified across samples. One entry per CDR3 protein results from TCRdb running MiXCR on the multiplex PCR reads. The V and J calls follow TCRdb's processing rather than the paper's. This table has about 610,000 distinct CDR3 sequences, roughly 16% appearing once. This clonotype was detected many times. Its antigen is still unknown. The same specimen was also included in a second study, on T cells in Graves' hyperthyroidism and ophthalmopathy. That report adds: Stability of Graves' hyperthyroidism was defined as absent ophthalmopathy progression within 18 months. Most thyroid clonotypes that were expanded above 0.001 also turned up in blood.

This TCR came from a young man with Graves disease. This chain connects TRBV10-3 to TRBJ2-7; perhaps TRBD1 as D (5 bases). The sample was peripheral blood mononuclear cells (PBMCs), taken at new diagnosis, from a patient treated with antithyroid drugs. For the CDR3, the DNA is TGTGCCATCAGAGGGGAAAGCTCCTACGAGCAGTACTTC. Translating it yields CAIRGESSYEQYF.